Presented here are 16 T cell receptor beta chains from one specimen sequenced in a study of shared clonotypes between healthy human individuals (dated by TCRdb to 2020 to 2022). CD8 naive samples consisted of CD45RO-negative cells that were positively selected for CCR7, yielding a CD45RA+CCR7+ population without TemRA cells. Library construction relied on the immunoSEQ multiplex PCR assay. The clones in this table, taken by TCRdb from immuneACCESS, are in-frame only. Not every clone is retained; where verified, under half of the shortfall comes from an unresolved V gene, and the cause of the rest is unknown. The sample yields about 580,000 clones; 95% to 98% were counted once. In total, the top ten clones hold less than 0.35% of the sample. Sequenced sample: naive CD8+ T cells sorted from blood. The cell subset or site tag for this specimen amounts to: CD45RA+CCR7+. These receptor sequences come from a man aged 25-40 years in good health.

A word on this clone: Other nucleotide sequences in the sample specify the same CDR3. The chain recombines TRBV5-6 with TRBJ2-7; weak D call: TRBD2 (5 bases). The V end lost 2 bases, the J end lost 0 bases, and 9 bases lay between the germline ends. Germline V gives CDR1 SGHDT, CDR2 YYEEEE. CDR3 size: 14 residues. The CDR3 reads CASSFSGSSYEQYF. The CDR3 nucleotides read TGTGCCAGCAGCTTCAGCGGATCCTCCTACGAGCAGTACTTC.

The chain couples TRBV13 to TRBJ2-1; D may be TRBD1 or TRBD2 (5 bases each). The CDR3 has 13 residues. Trimming left V 4 bases short and J 8 bases short, with 12 bases between. The germline gives CDR1 PRHDT, CDR2 FYEKMQ (reference sequence). As DNA, the CDR3 is TGTGCCAGCAGCTCGTCGGGACGGGATGAGCAGTTCTTC. The encoded protein is CASSSSGRDEQFF. Complete variable domain (other parts from reference TRBV13 and TRBJ2-1): AAGVIQSPRHLIKEKRETATLKCYPIPRHDTVYWYQQGPGQDPQFLISFYEKMQSDKGSIPDRFSAQQFSDYHSELNMSSLELGDSALYFCASSSSGRDEQFFGPGTRLTVL.

The rearrangement links TRBV7-9 to TRBJ2-3, with a possible D match to TRBD2 (5 bases). The CDR3 is 13 amino acids. Trimming removed 6 bases at V and 5 bases at J, with 12 bases between. Germline V CDR1 and CDR2: SEHNR, FQNEAQ (reference sequence). The CDR3, as DNA: TGTGCCAGCAGACTAGTCGAGTTAGATACGCAGTATTTT. Translated, it gives CASRLVELDTQYF.

The chain carries TRBV11-3 and TRBJ2-7; the match to TRBD2 covers 9 bases. CDR3 size: 14 residues. V was clipped by 5 bases and J by 0 bases; unmatched bases: 2. CDR1 is SGHNT, CDR2 YENEEA, per germline. The CDR3 reads CASSDSGGSYEQYF. CDR3 in DNA: TGTGCCAGCAGCGATAGCGGGGGCTCCTACGAGCAGTACTTC.

The V and J genes are TRBV29-1 and TRBJ2-2, with 10 positions matching TRBD2. From germline, CDR1 is SQVTM and CDR2 ANQGSEA. The CDR3 spans 15 residues. Germline trimming cut 6 bases from V and 2 bases from J; bases unmatched to any gene: 6. The CDR3 is CSVQGLAKNTGELFF. The CDR3 nucleotides are TGCAGCGTGCAGGGACTAGCGAAAAACACCGGGGAGCTGTTTTTT.

The chain joins TRBV13 to TRBJ2-3; 7 positions agree with TRBD1. The trim removed 0 bases at V and 3 bases at J, leaving 6 bases unmatched. CDR1 is PRHDT, CDR2 FYEKMQ, per germline (reference sequence). The CDR3 is made up of 16 amino acids. The DNA of the CDR3 is TGTGCCAGCAGCTTAGGCCCAGGGGGTAGTACAGATACGCAGTATTTT. The encoded protein is CASSLGPGGSTDTQYF.

The chain has TRBV12-5 and TRBJ1-1; no reliable D call. Germline V gene data show CDR1 as LGHNT and CDR2 as FRNRAP. This CDR3 has 14 amino acids. Between the trimmed V and J ends, which lost 7 bases and 2 bases, there was a span of 14 bases. CDR3 protein: CASAILDVNTEAFF. The DNA for the CDR3 is TGTGCTAGTGCCATCCTGGACGTCAACACTGAAGCTTTCTTT.

This sequence joins TRBV7-6 and TRBJ2-1, with D tentatively TRBD2 (6 bases). Trimming left V 5 bases short and J 0 bases short, with 14 bases between. CDR1 SGHVS and CDR2 FNYEAQ come from the germline V gene. The CDR3 sequence is 16 residues long. The CDR3 sequence: CASSLSGYSSYNEQFF. The CDR3 DNA is TGTGCCAGCAGCCTCAGCGGGTACAGCTCCTACAATGAGCAGTTCTTC. Variable domain in full (rest from reference TRBV7-6 and TRBJ2-1): GAGVSQSPRYKVTKRGQDVALRCDPISGHVSLYWYRQALGQGPEFLTYFNYEAQQDKSGLPNDRFSAERPEGSISTLTIQRTEQRDSAMYRCASSLSGYSSYNEQFFGPGTRLTVL.

Remarks on this clone: This specimen includes other DNA sequences encoding the same CDR3. The chain has TRBV29-1 and TRBJ2-1; possibly TRBD1 or TRBD2 for D (5 bases each). The V gene's germline CDR1 is SQVTM and CDR2 ANQGSEA. The CDR3 covers 13 residues. The V end lost 4 bases, the J end lost 0 bases, and 7 bases lay between the germline ends. CDR3 in amino acids: CSVVGASYNEQFF. Written as DNA, the CDR3 is TGCAGCGTTGTCGGGGCCTCCTACAATGAGCAGTTCTTC.

The chain employs TRBV19 and TRBJ2-2; D is ambiguous. CDR3 length equals 12 residues. Trimming cost V 7 bases and J 3 bases, with 6 bases left between them. Germline values: CDR1 LNHDA, CDR2 SQIVND (reference sequence). CDR3 coding DNA: TGTGCCAGTATGGCTGACACCGGGGAGCTGTTTTTT. It encodes CASMADTGELFF.

The chain recombines TRBV6-5 with TRBJ1-1; D gene uncertain. The V and J ends lost 8 bases and 4 bases respectively, with 14 bases between them. The CDR3 is 13 amino acids. In germline, CDR1 is MNHEY, CDR2 SVGAGI. CDR3 amino acids: CASSDPLSTEAFF. For the CDR3, the DNA is TGTGCCAGCTCCGACCCCCTAAGCACTGAAGCTTTCTTT.

This clone occurred once. This chain connects TRBV7-9 to TRBJ2-7; 7 positions agree with TRBD1. Unmatched junction bases numbered 3, after V lost 2 bases and J lost 5 bases. This CDR3 region has 13 residues. From germline, CDR1 is SEHNR and CDR2 FQNEAQ (reference sequence). The CDR3 DNA follows: TGTGCCAGCAGCTTAAGACAGGGTGACGAGCAGTACTTC. As protein: CASSLRQGDEQYF.

For the CDR3, the DNA is TGTCTACTAGCGGGGCCTAACAATGAGCAGTTCTTC. It yields the protein CLLAGPNNEQFF. The J gene is TRBJ2-1, the V gene TRBV12-5, with TRBD2 matching 10 bases. The CDR3 spans 12 residues. CDR1 is LGHNT, CDR2 FRNRAP, per germline.

This chain connects TRBV18 to TRBJ2-3; 12 bases line up with TRBD2. The CDR3 is made up of 15 amino acids. CDR1 is KGHSH and CDR2 is LQKENI in the germline V gene. J was trimmed by 5 bases and V by 8 bases; bases with no gene match: 8. CDR3 amino acids: CASARTSGIRDTQYF. CDR3 sequence (DNA): TGTGCCAGCGCAAGGACTAGCGGGATCCGAGATACGCAGTATTTT.

The chain employs TRBV5-5 and TRBJ1-2; D remains unclear. Germline CDR1 is SGHKS and CDR2 is YYEKEE (reference sequence). The CDR3 covers 16 residues. Trimming took off 1 base at V and 0 bases at J, with 13 bases between the two ends. The CDR3 here is CASSLPDGRANYGYTF. In DNA form, the CDR3 reads TGTGCCAGCAGCTTGCCCGACGGCCGAGCTAACTATGGCTACACCTTC. The full variable domain, completed using reference TRBV5-5 and TRBJ1-2, is DAGVTQSPTHLIKTRGQQVTLRCSPISGHKSVSWYQQVLGQGPQFIFQYYEKEERGRGNFPDRFSARQFPNYSSELNVNALLLGDSALYLCASSLPDGRANYGYTFGSGTRLTVV.

The sample holds one count of this clone. The chain couples TRBV10-3 to TRBJ1-3, with D unclear. CDR1 ENHRY and CDR2 SYGVKD come from the germline V gene. V lost 3 bases, J lost 1 base, and 10 bases lay in between. This CDR3 region has 15 residues. CDR3 in amino acids: CAISDPGLSGNTIYF. The CDR3 nucleotides are TGTGCCATCAGTGACCCAGGACTGTCTGGAAACACCATATATTTT.